A single sample is the source of the 25 T cell receptor beta chains below, sequenced in a study of blood T cell repertoires in COVID-19. The data were produced by immunoSEQ multiplex PCR, yet TCRdb's version contains in-frame clones alone and is incomplete. This table holds just over 350,000 clones, roughly 87% found once. Sequencing used PBMCs or T cells enriched from blood (not recorded which). Receptor source: a woman aged 25 to 45 who had recovered from COVID-19.

This clone was detected once. The chain recombines TRBV6-5 with TRBJ2-7, with 8 bases lining up with TRBD2. CDR3 size: 14 residues. V was pared by 3 bases and J by 2 bases, with 3 bases of the junction left unmatched. Germline V gene sequence: CDR1 MNHEY, CDR2 SVGAGI. The CDR3: CASSYTGRAYEQYF. DNA of the CDR3: TGTGCCAGCAGTTATACCGGGAGGGCCTACGAGCAGTACTTC.

The V gene is TRBV9, the J gene TRBJ1-1, with D possibly TRBD1 on 5 matching bases. Trimming took off 6 bases at V and 4 bases at J, with 16 bases between the two ends. The CDR3 totals 14 residues. The germline gives CDR1 SGDLS, CDR2 YYNGEE. This CDR3 is CASTPDSLRTEAFF. DNA of the CDR3: TGTGCCAGCACCCCCGACAGCCTTCGCACTGAAGCTTTCTTT.

The CDR3 DNA follows: TGCGCCAGCAGCTTGGAAGTCAGGGGGCTGGTTGATGAGCAGTTCTTC. It codes for CASSLEVRGLVDEQFF. V gene TRBV5-1 combines with J gene TRBJ2-1, with 8 positions matching TRBD1. The CDR3 totals 16 residues. With V trimmed by 0 bases and J by 8 bases, 10 bases remained unmatched. The germline CDR1 and CDR2 sequences are SGHRS and YFSETQ.

The V call is TRBV9, the J call TRBJ2-1; D possibly corresponds to TRBD2 (5 bases). The CDR3 runs 16 residues. Germline V gene lookup returns CDR1 SGDLS and CDR2 YYNGEE. The ends were cut back, 4 bases at V and 0 bases at J, with 14 bases in the middle. CDR3 DNA: TGTGCCAGCAGCACCCCGTGGACTGGCTCCTACAATGAGCAGTTCTTC. Translated, it gives CASSTPWTGSYNEQFF.

The chain employs TRBV19 and TRBJ2-3, with 8 bases lining up with TRBD1. This CDR3 comprises 16 residues. CDR1 LNHDA and CDR2 SQIVND come from the germline V gene (reference sequence). V was pared by 3 bases and J by 2 bases, with 7 bases of the junction left unmatched. This CDR3 is CASSMGTGLNTDTQYF. Here the CDR3 DNA reads TGTGCCAGTAGTATGGGGACAGGATTAAACACAGATACGCAGTATTTT.

This rearrangement joins TRBV21-1 to TRBJ2-7; the D segment call TRBD2 is taken from the table without a DNA check. TRBV21-1 has pseudogene status. This CDR3 comprises 14 residues. The CDR3, as DNA: TGTGCCACCTCGGGACGGGAGATCGGCTACGAGCAGTACTTC. It translates to CATSGREIGYEQYF.

The rearrangement links TRBV5-1 to TRBJ2-7, with D possibly matching TRBD2 (5 bases). The length of the CDR3 is 16 residues. V shed 2 bases and J shed 0 bases, with 15 bases lying between them. CDR1 SGHRS and CDR2 YFSETQ come from the germline V gene. CDR3: CASSLAFGESSYEQYF. In DNA form, the CDR3 reads TGCGCCAGCAGCTTAGCGTTCGGGGAGAGCTCCTACGAGCAGTACTTC.

This clone has just a few counts. This rearrangement joins TRBV6-4 to TRBJ1-2; tentatively, D is TRBD1 (5 bases). The germline V gene encodes CDR1 MRHNA and CDR2 SNTAGT. The germline V and J ends were trimmed by 5 bases and 0 bases, with 13 bases remaining between them. CDR3 length equals 15 residues. In DNA form, the CDR3 reads TGTGCCAGCAGTCCCCAGGGAGGAGCTAACTATGGCTACACCTTC. It translates to CASSPQGGANYGYTF.

The chain uses TRBV6-5 and TRBJ2-7; tentatively, D is TRBD1 (5 bases). Germline lookup yields CDR1 MNHEY and CDR2 SVGAGI. The CDR3 contains 14 residues. V was cut by 0 bases and J by 2 bases, with 8 bases left in between. This chain's CDR3 is CASSYSQVTYEQYF. As DNA, the CDR3 is TGTGCCAGCAGTTACTCACAGGTTACCTACGAGCAGTACTTC.

The chain has TRBV5-8 and TRBJ1-5; no firm D call. This CDR3 contains 14 residues. The germline CDR1 and CDR2 sequences are SGHTS and YDEGEE. V dropped 0 bases and J dropped 7 bases, with 11 bases sitting between them. DNA for the CDR3: TGTGCCAGCAGCTTGGATGGGCGCGACCAGCCCCAGCATTTT. It specifies CASSLDGRDQPQHF.

V gene TRBV5-8 combines with J gene TRBJ1-5; D is undetermined. This CDR3 is built from 13 residues. Trimming pared 4 bases from V and 7 bases from J, leaving 12 bases between. Germline CDR1 is SGHTS and CDR2 is YDEGEE. As DNA, the CDR3 is TGTGCCAGCAGCCTACCGGCGGCACAGCCCCAGCATTTT. Translating gives CASSLPAAQPQHF.

V and J are TRBV6-5 and TRBJ1-5, with unresolved D. Looked up from germline, CDR1 is MNHEY and CDR2 is SVGAGI. V was shortened by 5 bases and J by 0 bases, with 5 bases between the two germline ends. This CDR3 comprises 13 residues. CDR3 sequence: CASSPYSNQPQHF. DNA for the CDR3: TGTGCCAGCAGTCCGTATAGCAATCAGCCCCAGCATTTT.

The CDR3 DNA is TGTGCCAGCAGCTTAGGGGCTAGCGGGGGCAACGAGCAGTACTTC. It translates to CASSLGASGGNEQYF. The chain carries TRBV11-2 and TRBJ2-7, with TRBD2 identical over 10 bases. This CDR3 contains 15 residues. CDR1 is SGHAT, CDR2 FQNNGV, per germline. Trimming removed 1 base from V and 5 bases from J; junction bases left unmatched: 5.

The rearrangement joins TRBV24-1 to TRBJ1-4; 9 bases align to TRBD1. Germline V gene sequence: CDR1 KGHDR, CDR2 SFDVKD. V was pared by 4 bases and J by 7 bases, with 6 bases of the junction left unmatched. The CDR3 is 15 residues long. The CDR3 region is CATSDPGTGREKLFF. CDR3 nucleotides: TGTGCCACCAGTGACCCCGGGACAGGGCGTGAAAAACTGTTTTTT.

CDR3 amino acids: CASSLKLAGDYEQYF. For the CDR3, the DNA is TGTGCCAGCAGCTTAAAACTAGCGGGAGATTACGAGCAGTACTTC. The chain has TRBV7-9 and TRBJ2-7, with 11 bases fitting TRBD2. The CDR3 is made up of 15 amino acids. The trim removed 2 bases at V and 4 bases at J, leaving 4 bases unmatched. The germline V gene encodes CDR1 SEHNR and CDR2 FQNEAQ (reference sequence).

The chain recombines TRBV27 with TRBJ2-1; 7 bases fit TRBD2. Germline CDR1 is MNHEY and CDR2 is SMNVEV (reference sequence). CDR3 length: 13 residues. The junction had 6 bases not matched to a gene; V was cut back by 6 bases and J by 7 bases. CDR3 loop: CASSLGGVNEQFF. The CDR3 coding sequence is TGTGCCAGCAGCCTGGGAGGGGTTAATGAGCAGTTCTTC.

The chain joins TRBV27 to TRBJ2-7; D may be TRBD1 (6 bases). Trimming left V 6 bases short and J 7 bases short, with 19 bases between. This CDR3 is 14 amino acids long. Germline CDR1 and CDR2: MNHEY and SMNVEV (reference sequence). CDR3 sequence (DNA): TGTGCCAGCAGCACAGGACAGTCGTTAACTGAGCAGTACTTC. Protein product: CASSTGQSLTEQYF.

The gene calls are TRBV6-5 and TRBJ2-1, with TRBD1 matching over 9 bases. The CDR3 has 15 amino acids. After removal of 4 bases from V and 1 base from J, the junction contained 2 bases not matched to a gene. Per the germline V gene, CDR1 is MNHEY and CDR2 is SVGAGI. In nucleotides, the CDR3 is TGTGCCAGCAGTTCACAGGGGGCGTCCTACAATGAGCAGTTCTTC. As protein: CASSSQGASYNEQFF.

The chain employs TRBV13 and TRBJ2-5, with a weak D call TRBD2 (5 bases). V dropped 3 bases and J dropped 1 base, with 9 bases sitting between them. This CDR3 comprises 14 residues. Per the germline V gene, CDR1 is PRHDT and CDR2 is FYEKMQ (reference sequence). CDR3 coding DNA: TGTGCCAGCAGCTTTCGGGGTGGCCAAGAGACCCAGTACTTC. Residues: CASSFRGGQETQYF. The full variable domain, in which reference TRBV13 and TRBJ2-5 provide the parts outside the CDR3, is AAGVIQSPRHLIKEKRETATLKCYPIPRHDTVYWYQQGPGQDPQFLISFYEKMQSDKGSIPDRFSAQQFSDYHSELNMSSLELGDSALYFCASSFRGGQETQYFGPGTRLLVL.

V usage is TRBV13 and J usage is TRBJ2-1; D is unclear. This CDR3 comprises 12 residues. Germline assignment: CDR1 PRHDT and CDR2 FYEKMQ (reference sequence). V lost 3 bases to trimming and J lost 5 bases, with 5 bases between them. The CDR3 loop reads CASSLQNNEQFF. CDR3 coding DNA: TGTGCCAGCAGCTTGCAGAACAATGAGCAGTTCTTC.

With respect to this clone: One end of the junction varies from germline; a read error may be responsible. J is TRBJ1-5 and V is TRBV10-3; the match to TRBD1 covers 7 bases. The length of the CDR3 is 15 residues. Germline V gene lookup returns CDR1 ENHRY and CDR2 SYGVKD. The CDR3 reads CAIGEGAYSNQPQHF. The CDR3 DNA is TGTGCCATCGGTGAGGGGGCATATAGCAATCAGCCCCAGCATTTT.

V gene TRBV2 combines with J gene TRBJ2-3; possibly TRBD2 for D (5 bases). The V gene's germline CDR1 is SNHLY and CDR2 FYNNEI. The ends were cut back, 7 bases at V and 3 bases at J, with 14 bases in the middle. This CDR3 region has 14 residues. The CDR3 region has the DNA TGTGCCAGCAAGAAGGAGGAAGGGACAGATACGCAGTATTTT. This translates into CASKKEEGTDTQYF.

This chain joins TRBV6-5 and TRBJ2-7; D possibly corresponds to TRBD2 (5 bases). Germline V gene data show CDR1 as MNHEY and CDR2 as SVGAGI. The V end was cut by 7 bases, the J end by 3 bases, with 13 bases between. The CDR3 totals 13 residues. The CDR3 sequence is CASTRGPNYEQYF. CDR3 sequence (DNA): TGTGCCAGCACTCGGGGTCCAAACTACGAGCAGTACTTC.

This chain uses TRBV29-1 with TRBJ2-3, with D possibly matching TRBD2 (5 bases). Germline CDR1 is SQVTM and CDR2 is ANQGSEA. V gave up 4 bases and J gave up 6 bases, with 14 bases separating them. The CDR3 has 13 amino acids. CDR3 nucleotides: TGCAGCGTTGTTATGGGATCGGGGGATACGCAGTATTTT. Protein sequence: CSVVMGSGDTQYF.

The chain joins TRBV7-8 to TRBJ2-1, with a weak D call TRBD2 (6 bases). The V gene's germline CDR1 is SGHVS and CDR2 FQNEAQ. Trimming removed 1 base at V and 0 bases at J, with 13 bases between. This CDR3 has 17 residues. The CDR3 DNA is TGTGCCAGCAGCTTAGGGGGGGTCCTGAGCTCCTACAATGAGCAGTTCTTC. This encodes CASSLGGVLSSYNEQFF.